A single sample gave rise to the 11 T cell receptor beta chains below, sequenced in a study of blood T cell repertoires in COVID-19 (dated by TCRdb to the early 2020s). Libraries were made using the immunoSEQ multiplex PCR assay. TCRdb's version of the immuneACCESS table is confined to in-frame rearrangements and falls short of the full clone set. An unresolved V gene accounts for under half of the shortfall where checked; the remainder is of unknown origin. Recorded for this sample are some 200,000 clones; about 85% of them occurred a single time. Jointly, the top ten make up over 7% of the sample. The sequenced material came from peripheral blood. Receptor source: a woman of 80 years or more in a cohort sampled during active or convalescent COVID-19.

This chain links TRBV7-6 with TRBJ2-5, with a possible D match to TRBD1 (5 bases). V dropped 1 base and J dropped 5 bases, with 8 bases sitting between them. This CDR3 is 13 amino acids long. Germline V gene data show CDR1 as SGHVS and CDR2 as FNYEAQ. This chain's CDR3 is CASSLGGWETQYF. The CDR3 DNA reads TGTGCCAGCAGCTTAGGGGGCTGGGAGACCCAGTACTTC.

The chain links TRBV11-3 to TRBJ1-1; D ambiguous. The CDR3 loop spans 14 amino acids. The V gene's germline CDR1 is SGHNT and CDR2 YENEEA. The V end was cut by 3 bases, the J end by 3 bases, with 11 bases between. The CDR3 DNA sequence: TGTGCCAGCAGCTTCTGGCGAGGTGACACTGAAGCTTTCTTT. Protein product: CASSFWRGDTEAFF.

The J gene is TRBJ1-5, the V gene TRBV28; unclear D gene. The germline V gene encodes CDR1 MDHEN and CDR2 SYDVKM. The ends were cut back, 3 bases at V and 3 bases at J, with 15 bases in the middle. This CDR3 has 16 amino acids. The CDR3: CASSFIPTKINQPQHF. The CDR3 DNA reads as TGTGCCAGCAGTTTCATCCCGACAAAGATCAATCAGCCCCAGCATTTT.

A single count supports this clone. The chain carries TRBV10-1 and TRBJ2-3; 7 bases are shared with TRBD2. V gave up 0 bases and J gave up 0 bases; unmatched junction bases: 3. The CDR3 is made up of 16 amino acids. Germline V lookup: CDR1 WNHNN, CDR2 SYGVQD (reference sequence). For the CDR3, the DNA is TGCGCCAGCAGTGAGTCGACTAGCAGAAGCACAGATACGCAGTATTTT. Encoded protein: CASSESTSRSTDTQYF.

The chain employs TRBV2 and TRBJ2-3; D remains unclear. Germline-derived CDR1 and CDR2 are SNHLY and FYNNEI. V lost 8 bases, J lost 4 bases, and 7 bases lay in between. This CDR3 has 11 amino acids. CDR3 sequence reads: CASDAADTQYF. The CDR3 DNA is TGTGCCAGCGACGCGGCAGATACGCAGTATTTT.

The chain joins TRBV3-1 (or the pseudogene TRBV3-2) to TRBJ1-1; 9 nucleotides agree with TRBD1. V lost 1 base and J lost 6; bases outside the gene matches: 3. CDR1 and CDR2 from the germline V gene are LGHDT and YNNKEL (reference sequence). The CDR3 consists of 14 residues. This chain's CDR3 is CASSQGQGGSEAFF. The CDR3 DNA follows: TGTGCCAGCAGCCAAGGACAGGGGGGCTCTGAAGCTTTCTTT.

Only one count was recorded for this clone. The V gene is TRBV4-2, the J gene TRBJ1-2; 7 bases fit TRBD1. CDR3 length: 16 residues. With V trimmed by 1 base and J by 1 base, 6 bases remained unmatched. Germline CDR1 is LGHNA and CDR2 is YNFKEQ. The CDR3 coding sequence is TGTGCCAGCAGCCAAGCCTCGGGACAGTATAACTATGGCTACACCTTC. Translating it yields CASSQASGQYNYGYTF.

The chain couples TRBV19 to TRBJ2-7; TRBD1 matches at 7 bases. The CDR3 extends over 14 amino acids. From germline, CDR1 is LNHDA and CDR2 SQIVND (reference sequence). The trim removed 6 bases at V and 3 bases at J, leaving 8 bases unmatched. The CDR3 loop reads CASSRQGSNYEQYF. DNA for the CDR3: TGTGCCAGTAGCCGACAGGGATCTAACTACGAGCAGTACTTC.

This rearrangement joins TRBV9 to TRBJ1-1, with TRBD1 identical over 8 bases. Germline CDR1 SGDLS, CDR2 YYNGEE. V lost 6 bases to trimming and J lost 1 base; unmatched junction nucleotides: 8. This CDR3 region has 15 residues. This CDR3 is CASTAGTGWNTEAFF. The CDR3, as DNA: TGTGCCAGCACCGCCGGGACAGGTTGGAACACTGAAGCTTTCTTT.

The chain uses TRBV14 and TRBJ1-1; weak D call: TRBD1 (5 bases). Trimming stripped 3 bases from V and 3 bases from J, with 17 bases between. Germline values: CDR1 SGHDN, CDR2 FVKESK. This CDR3 comprises 16 residues. In nucleotides, the CDR3 is TGTGCCAGCAGCCACCAAATTCGGGTAGGGGACACTGAAGCTTTCTTT. It yields the protein CASSHQIRVGDTEAFF.

The CDR3 bases are TGTGCCAGCAGCCACCGACTAGCGGGAGGCAACAATGAGCAGTTCTTC. Its translation is CASSHRLAGGNNEQFF. The rearrangement joins TRBV3-1 (or the pseudogene TRBV3-2) to TRBJ2-1; 13 nucleotides align to TRBD2. V trimming: 3 bases; J trimming: 5 bases; junction bases outside the gene matches: 4. The length of the CDR3 is 16 residues. Germline lookup yields CDR1 LGHDT and CDR2 YNNKEL (reference sequence).